One sample yielded the 25 T cell receptor beta chains listed below, sequenced in a study of PD-L1 blockade in urothelial cancer. Sequencing used immunoSEQ multiplex PCR; TCRdb keeps in-frame clones, though not all of them. The profile shows 25,000 to 40,000 clones, 84% of them singletons. This specimen consisted of PBMCs, obtained around atezolizumab (anti-PD-L1) treatment. All receptors come from a man between 60 and 75 years old with urothelial cancer.

This chain connects TRBV7-2 to TRBJ2-5; the match to TRBD2 covers 11 bases. V shed 4 bases and J 2 bases; nucleotides not matched to a gene: 9. CDR1 is SGHTA and CDR2 is FQGNSA in the germline V gene. The CDR3 is 17 amino acids. The CDR3 region has the DNA TGTGCCAGCAGCTCAGCCTTAGGGACTAGCGGACAAGAGACCCAGTACTTC. Its protein is CASSSALGTSGQETQYF.

This rearrangement joins TRBV5-1 to TRBJ1-1, with D uncertain. Per germline, CDR1 SGHRS and CDR2 YFSETQ. The CDR3 consists of 13 residues. The V gene lost 4 bases and the J gene lost 5 bases, with 12 bases spanning the gap. The CDR3 sequence: CASSLITVTEAFF. CDR3 bases: TGCGCCAGCAGCCTAATCACCGTGACTGAAGCTTTCTTT. Based on the CDR3 plus reference TRBV5-1 and TRBJ1-1, the full variable domain is KAGVTQTPRYLIKTRGQQVTLSCSPISGHRSVSWYQQTPGQGLQFLFEYFSETQRNKGNFPGRFSGRQFSNSRSEMNVSTLELGDSALYLCASSLITVTEAFFGQGTRLTVV.

The chain joins TRBV4-3 to TRBJ1-1; 10 bases match TRBD1. The germline gives CDR1 LGHNA, CDR2 YSLEER. This CDR3 has 17 amino acids. V lost 0 bases, J lost 5 bases, and 9 bases stayed unmatched. The CDR3 bases are TGCGCCAGCAGCCAAGATCTCTCGGGACAGGGGCGAACTGAAGCTTTCTTT. Translation gives CASSQDLSGQGRTEAFF.

The CDR3 region has the DNA TGTGCCAGCAGCCCCCGGGACAGGGTGGGAAAACTGTTTTTT. Protein sequence: CASSPRDRVGKLFF. The chain employs TRBV7-2 and TRBJ1-4; 9 bases line up with TRBD1. There are 14 residues in the CDR3. The germline gives CDR1 SGHTA, CDR2 FQGNSA. V was pared by 5 bases and J by 10 bases, with 8 bases of the junction left unmatched. Filled out from reference TRBV7-2 and TRBJ1-4, the complete variable domain reads GAGVSQSPSNKVTEKGKDVELRCDPISGHTALYWYRQSLGQGLEFLIYFQGNSAPDKSGLPSDRFSAERTGGSVSTLTIQRTQQEDSAVYLCASSPRDRVGKLFFGSGTQLSVL.

This clone appeared a few times. V gene TRBV7-9 combines with J gene TRBJ1-1; no clear D. CDR3 length: 10 residues. Germline CDR1 SEHNR, CDR2 FQNEAQ (reference sequence). V was shortened by 3 bases and J by 11 bases, with 7 bases between the two germline ends. The CDR3 loop is CASSLGRAFF. The CDR3 DNA reads as TGTGCCAGCAGCTTGGGGAGGGCTTTCTTT.

The chain uses TRBV2 and TRBJ2-1, with 8 bases matching TRBD1. After removal of 6 bases from V and 8 bases from J, the junction contained 12 bases not matched to a gene. The CDR3 is 15 residues long. The germline CDR1 and CDR2 sequences are SNHLY and FYNNEI. The CDR3 DNA sequence: TGTGCCAGCAGGGTACAGGGGGAGGTTGAGTATGAGCAGTTCTTC. Protein sequence: CASRVQGEVEYEQFF.

The V call is TRBV4-3, the J call TRBJ2-7; weak D call: TRBD2 (7 bases). The CDR3 is 15 residues long. Per the germline V gene, CDR1 is LGHNA and CDR2 is YSLEER. The germline V and J ends were trimmed by 2 bases and 0 bases, with 11 bases remaining between them. The CDR3 sequence: CASSQSAGASYEQYF. CDR3 DNA: TGCGCCAGCAGCCAAAGTGCGGGGGCCTCCTACGAGCAGTACTTC.

V usage is TRBV10-3 and J usage is TRBJ2-1; TRBD2 matches at 7 bases. This CDR3 region has 16 residues. Trimming cost V 5 bases and J 6 bases; bases outside gene matches: 13. Per the germline V gene, CDR1 is ENHRY and CDR2 is SYGVKD. The CDR3 DNA sequence: TGTGCCATCAGTTTTCCGACTAGCTCGATGAGCAATGAGCAGTTCTTC. Translated, it gives CAISFPTSSMSNEQFF.

This sequence joins TRBV5-5 and TRBJ2-7; TRBD1 matches 9 bases. V was pared by 0 bases and J by 4 bases, with 8 bases of the junction left unmatched. CDR1 is SGHKS, CDR2 YYEKEE, per germline (reference sequence). This CDR3 has 16 residues. CDR3 sequence (DNA): TGTGCCAGCAGCTTGGTGGAGGGACAGGGATCTTACGAGCAGTACTTC. Translated: CASSLVEGQGSYEQYF.

The chain employs TRBV7-9 and TRBJ2-1; TRBD2 matches at 11 bases. Germline V CDR1 and CDR2: SEHNR, FQNEAQ (reference sequence). The CDR3 is 18 residues long. The V segment lost 1 base and the J segment 4 bases; nucleotides outside the gene matches: 9. The CDR3 is CASSLGGLTSGKYNEQFF. CDR3 in DNA: TGTGCCAGCAGCTTAGGGGGACTGACTAGCGGGAAGTACAATGAGCAGTTCTTC.

This clone was detected a few times. The rearrangement links TRBV5-1 to TRBJ1-3, with D perhaps TRBD1 (5 bases). Trimming left V 7 bases short and J 0 bases short, with 14 bases between. The V gene's germline CDR1 is SGHRS and CDR2 YFSETQ. This CDR3 has 15 residues. In DNA, the CDR3 is TGCGCCAGCTCCGCAGCAGGGCACTCTGGAAACACCATATATTTT. This encodes CASSAAGHSGNTIYF.

The J gene is TRBJ1-5, the V gene TRBV19; tentative D call: TRBD1 (5 bases). Trimming left V 3 bases short and J 6 bases short, with 9 bases between. Looked up from germline, CDR1 is LNHDA and CDR2 is SQIVND (reference sequence). The CDR3 contains 13 residues. CDR3 sequence: CASSIQGSQPQHF. The CDR3 DNA follows: TGTGCCAGTAGTATCCAGGGCTCTCAGCCCCAGCATTTT.

This chain uses TRBV7-6 with TRBJ1-1; 7 nucleotides agree with TRBD1. Germline-derived CDR1 and CDR2 are SGHVS and FNYEAQ. Germline trimming cut 0 bases from V and 10 bases from J; bases unmatched to any gene: 8. The CDR3 is 14 residues long. The CDR3, as DNA: TGTGCCAGCAGCTTAGCTCTGGACAGGCGGGGAGCTTTCTTT. Translation gives CASSLALDRRGAFF.

The genes are TRBV27 and TRBJ1-5; possible D gene TRBD1, 5 bases. CDR1 MNHEY and CDR2 SMNVEV come from the germline V gene (reference sequence). This CDR3 region has 13 residues. The V and J ends lost 7 bases and 5 bases respectively, with 12 bases between them. CDR3 bases: TGTGCCAGCAAAATGATAGGGGATCAGCCCCAGCATTTT. Translating it yields CASKMIGDQPQHF.

This CDR3 reads CASSLVEVYLGGTDTQYF. Here the CDR3 DNA reads TGTGCCAGCAGCTTGGTGGAGGTTTACCTGGGGGGGACAGATACGCAGTATTTT. The chain carries TRBV5-8 and TRBJ2-3; 7 nucleotides line up with TRBD2. The CDR3 loop spans 18 amino acids. Germline V gene sequence: CDR1 SGHTS, CDR2 YDEGEE. The V and J ends lost 0 bases and 3 bases, in that order; junction bases with no gene match: 13.

The V and J genes are TRBV27 and TRBJ1-3; 7 nucleotides agree with TRBD1. CDR1 and CDR2 (germline): MNHEY, SMNVEV (reference sequence). Losses at the gene ends were 6 bases for V and 4 bases for J; bases not matched to a gene: 12. The CDR3 sequence is 16 residues long. The CDR3 here is CASRTTGVGSGNTIYF. The DNA of the CDR3 is TGTGCCAGCAGAACCACAGGGGTTGGGTCCGGAAACACCATATATTTT.

The chain has TRBV4-2 and TRBJ2-6; no reliable D call. This CDR3 spans 17 amino acids. Per the germline V gene, CDR1 is LGHNA and CDR2 is YNFKEQ. Deletions cut 0 bases from V and 0 bases from J, with 9 bases between. In nucleotides, the CDR3 is TGTGCCAGCAGCCAAGAGACACCTTTCTCTGGGGCCAACGTCCTGACTTTC. Translating gives CASSQETPFSGANVLTF.

The J gene is TRBJ2-1, the V gene TRBV25-1; TRBD1 matches 9 bases. V shed 3 bases and J 7 bases; nucleotides not matched to a gene: 7. This CDR3 region has 15 residues. Germline V CDR1 and CDR2: MGHDK, SYGVNS. The CDR3 DNA reads as TGTGCCAGCAGTGACCCGGGACAGGGCAAAAATGAGCAGTTCTTC. Translated, it gives CASSDPGQGKNEQFF.

J is TRBJ2-5 and V is TRBV4-1; D uncertain. CDR3 length: 15 amino acids. The V and J ends lost 1 base and 4 bases respectively, with 13 bases between them. Per the germline V gene, CDR1 is MGHRA and CDR2 is YSYEKL. The CDR3 loop is CASSQAMSYPETQYF. CDR3 DNA sequence: TGCGCCAGCAGCCAAGCTATGTCCTACCCAGAGACCCAGTACTTC.

The chain carries TRBV11-2 and TRBJ1-4; possibly TRBD1 for D (5 bases). The CDR3 length is 18 residues. Per the germline V gene, CDR1 is SGHAT and CDR2 is FQNNGV. V was cut by 1 base and J by 8 bases, with 23 bases left in between. CDR3 in amino acids: CASSLVWGVQSASEKLFF. The CDR3 nucleotides read TGTGCCAGCAGCTTAGTATGGGGGGTCCAGTCTGCATCCGAAAAACTGTTTTTT.

The gene calls are TRBV4-1 and TRBJ2-2; 10 positions match TRBD2. Germline lookup yields CDR1 MGHRA and CDR2 YSYEKL. CDR3 length: 18 amino acids. The junction had 9 bases not matched to a gene; V was cut back by 4 bases and J by 1 base. The CDR3 DNA follows: TGCGCCAGCAGCCTCCGGACTAGCGGAAATTTGAACACCGGGGAGCTGTTTTTT. This gives the protein CASSLRTSGNLNTGELFF.

The chain carries TRBV27 and TRBJ1-2; TRBD1 might be the D (6 bases). Deletions cut 0 bases from V and 8 bases from J, with 28 bases between. The V gene's germline CDR1 is MNHEY and CDR2 SMNVEV (reference sequence). This CDR3 contains 19 residues. In DNA, the CDR3 is TGTGCCAGCAGTTTATCGATGGGGGGGCTTCGAGGTCTACAACAAGGCTACACCTTC. It translates to CASSLSMGGLRGLQQGYTF.

CDR3 nucleotide sequence: TGTGCCAGCTCACCCCCTTCACTAGCGGGAGGGATCTACGAGCAGTACTTC. Protein: CASSPPSLAGGIYEQYF. V is TRBV18 and J is TRBJ2-7; TRBD2 aligns across 13 bases. After removal of 3 bases from V and 3 bases from J, the junction contained 8 bases not matched to a gene. This CDR3 has 17 amino acids. Germline-derived CDR1 and CDR2 are KGHSH and LQKENI.

The chain is built from TRBV11-2 and TRBJ1-6; TRBD1 matches at 7 bases. This CDR3 has 15 residues. The germline gives CDR1 SGHAT, CDR2 FQNNGV. J was trimmed by 3 bases and V by 4 bases; bases with no gene match: 3. CDR3: CASSSGGGYNSPLHF. CDR3 nucleotides: TGTGCCAGCAGCTCAGGGGGTGGCTATAATTCACCCCTCCACTTT.

The chain uses TRBV5-1 and TRBJ2-5; D possibly corresponds to TRBD2 (7 bases). The V end was cut by 2 bases, the J end by 3 bases, with 11 bases between. This CDR3 is built from 14 residues. From germline, CDR1 is SGHRS and CDR2 YFSETQ. The CDR3 DNA reads as TGCGCCAGCAGCTTAGGGGGGGTGAAAGAGACCCAGTACTTC. Its translation: CASSLGGVKETQYF.